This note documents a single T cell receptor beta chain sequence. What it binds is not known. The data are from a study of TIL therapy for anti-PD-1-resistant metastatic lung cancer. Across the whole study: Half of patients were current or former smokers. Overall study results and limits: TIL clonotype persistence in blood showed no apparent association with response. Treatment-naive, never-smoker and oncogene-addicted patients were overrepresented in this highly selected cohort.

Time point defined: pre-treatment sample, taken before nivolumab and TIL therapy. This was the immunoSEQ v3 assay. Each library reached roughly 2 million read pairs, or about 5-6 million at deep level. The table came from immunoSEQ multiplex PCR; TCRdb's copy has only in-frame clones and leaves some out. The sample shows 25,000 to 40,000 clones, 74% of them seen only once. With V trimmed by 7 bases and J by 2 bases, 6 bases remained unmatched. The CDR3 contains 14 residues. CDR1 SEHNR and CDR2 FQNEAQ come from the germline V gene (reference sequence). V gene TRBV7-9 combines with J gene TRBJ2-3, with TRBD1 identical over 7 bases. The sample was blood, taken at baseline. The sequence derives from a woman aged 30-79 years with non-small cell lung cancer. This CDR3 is CASKRTGNTDTQYF. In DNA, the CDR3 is TGTGCCAGCAAACGGACAGGTAACACAGATACGCAGTATTTT.